This T cell receptor beta chain is drawn from a study of T cell changes during pregnancy in multiple sclerosis. The table came from immunoSEQ multiplex PCR; TCRdb's copy has only in-frame clones and leaves some out. The table includes tens of thousands of clones, roughly 90% detected once. This CDR3 region has 15 residues. The germline CDR1 and CDR2 sequences are MNHEY and SMNVEV (reference sequence). V lost 3 bases to trimming and J lost 4 bases; unmatched junction nucleotides: 5. This clone was seen once. The sequences come from CD8+ T cells from peripheral blood mononuclear cells, collected in the third trimester of pregnancy. The sequence was obtained from a female donor with multiple sclerosis, enrolled in a pregnancy study. The chain links TRBV27 to TRBJ2-1; TRBD2 agrees at 8 bases. The CDR3 bases are TGTGCCAGCAGTTTTGTACTAGCGGAGTACAATGAGCAGTTCTTC. This encodes CASSFVLAEYNEQFF.